These 29 T cell receptor beta chains were all obtained from the same sample, sequenced in a study of cytomegalovirus exposure and HLA in healthy donors. In the PCR, 60 Vbeta and 13 Jbeta primers were used. The repertoire was sequenced with immunoSEQ multiplex PCR; TCRdb's copy has only in-frame clones and lacks some. The data contain about 160,000 clones, 70% to 80% of them singletons. Sequencing input: PBMCs. These receptor sequences come from a man aged 18 to 30 in good health and CMV-seropositive.

This clone came up a few times. The chain links TRBV5-1 to TRBJ2-7; TRBD1 is a possible D gene (6 bases). The CDR3 contains 13 residues. Germline V lookup: CDR1 SGHRS, CDR2 YFSETQ. Trimming left V 1 base short and J 2 bases short, with 7 bases between. The CDR3 nucleotides are TGCGCCAGCAGCTTGACAGGGACCTACGAGCAGTACTTC. Its protein product is CASSLTGTYEQYF. The entire variable domain, with the rest obtained from reference TRBV5-1 and TRBJ2-7, is as follows: KAGVTQTPRYLIKTRGQQVTLSCSPISGHRSVSWYQQTPGQGLQFLFEYFSETQRNKGNFPGRFSGRQFSNSRSEMNVSTLELGDSALYLCASSLTGTYEQYFGPGTRLTVT.

This sequence joins TRBV7-3 and TRBJ2-7; tentatively, D is TRBD1 (8 bases). Trimming stripped 4 bases from V and 6 bases from J, with 13 bases between. CDR1 and CDR2 (germline): SGHTA, FQGTGA. There are 13 residues in the CDR3. The CDR3 region is CASSSDREGEQYF. CDR3 nucleotides: TGTGCCAGCAGCTCGGACAGGGAGGGCGAGCAGTACTTC.

CDR3 amino acids: CASSETQGSYEQYF. The CDR3 coding sequence is TGTGCCAGCAGTGAAACACAGGGATCCTACGAGCAGTACTTC. The J gene is TRBJ2-7, the V gene TRBV25-1; tentative D call: TRBD1 (6 bases). The CDR3 length is 14 residues. Germline lookup yields CDR1 MGHDK and CDR2 SYGVNS. V gave up 2 bases and J gave up 1 base, with 9 bases separating them.

The chain carries TRBV7-9 and TRBJ2-7, with D unclear. Germline assignment: CDR1 SEHNR and CDR2 FQNEAQ (reference sequence). The V gene lost 5 bases and the J gene lost 2 bases, with 16 bases spanning the gap. The CDR3 runs 15 residues. The CDR3 DNA sequence: TGTGCCAGCAGCCCTTTTCTCGGTATTCCCTACGAGCAGTACTTC. Its protein product is CASSPFLGIPYEQYF.

This chain connects TRBV6-5 to TRBJ1-3; D remains unclear. Germline loops: CDR1 MNHEY, CDR2 SVGAGI. V lost 6 bases to trimming and J lost 3 bases, with 15 bases between them. This CDR3 is built from 15 residues. The CDR3 sequence is CASSPGTSYGNTIYF. CDR3 bases: TGTGCCAGCAGCCCAGGTACTTCTTATGGAAACACCATATATTTT.

The genes are TRBV2 and TRBJ2-6, with 8 positions matching TRBD1. The CDR3 consists of 18 residues. V dropped 2 bases and J dropped 1; count of bases not matched to a gene: 7. The germline gives CDR1 SNHLY, CDR2 FYNNEI. The CDR3 DNA reads as TGTGCCAGCAGTGAATTAAGGACAGGGAGATCTGGGGCCAACGTCCTGACTTTC. Its protein product is CASSELRTGRSGANVLTF.

V is TRBV5-4 and J is TRBJ2-5; 8 bases align to TRBD2. The CDR3 extends over 15 amino acids. V shed 2 bases and J 0 bases; nucleotides not matched to a gene: 3. Germline lookup yields CDR1 SGHNT and CDR2 YYREEE (reference sequence). The CDR3 region has the DNA TGTGCCAGCAGCTTCCCAGCGGGGGACCAAGAGACCCAGTACTTC. Its translation is CASSFPAGDQETQYF.

CDR3 coding DNA: TGTGCCAGCAGCTTAGGGCAGGGGGCAGTGTCAGAGACCCAGTACTTC. It is translated as CASSLGQGAVSETQYF. The rearrangement uses TRBV7-9 and TRBJ2-5; 8 bases match TRBD1. With V trimmed by 1 base and J by 4 bases, 8 bases remained unmatched. Per germline, CDR1 SEHNR and CDR2 FQNEAQ (reference sequence). The CDR3 runs 16 residues.

A word on this clone: Other nucleotide sequences in the sample specify the same CDR3. In nucleotides, the CDR3 is TGCGCCAGCAGCCAAGTAGGGCGGGGTAGCACAGATACGCAGTATTTT. It is translated as CASSQVGRGSTDTQYF. The genes are TRBV4-3 and TRBJ2-3; TRBD2 is a possible D gene (6 bases). With 1 base removed from V and 0 bases from J, the gap between germline ends came to 11 bases. The germline gives CDR1 LGHNA, CDR2 YSLEER. This CDR3 comprises 16 residues.

V gene TRBV27 combines with J gene TRBJ2-5, with 10 bases matching TRBD1. CDR3 length: 14 amino acids. The germline V gene encodes CDR1 MNHEY and CDR2 SMNVEV (reference sequence). V lost 6 bases, J lost 4 bases, and 5 bases stayed unmatched. The CDR3 coding sequence is TGTGCCAGCAGCCTCGACAGGGGGCGAGAGACCCAGTACTTC. Protein sequence: CASSLDRGRETQYF.

This chain connects TRBV23-1 to TRBJ2-5; possible D gene TRBD2, 5 bases. TRBV23-1 is an ORF, with its function uncertain. Trimming removed 0 bases from V and 3 bases from J, with 11 bases in between. The CDR3 totals 15 residues. The CDR3, as DNA: TGCGCCAGCAGTCAATCGGTTCACGGGGAAGAGACCCAGTACTTC. Protein: CASSQSVHGEETQYF.

This chain links TRBV27 with TRBJ2-2; TRBD1 matches at 8 bases. Germline lookup yields CDR1 MNHEY and CDR2 SMNVEV (reference sequence). The length of the CDR3 is 14 residues. J lost 3 bases, V lost 3 bases, and 0 bases had no gene match. CDR3 region: CASSLDRDTGELFF. Here the CDR3 DNA reads TGTGCCAGCAGTTTGGACAGGGACACCGGGGAGCTGTTTTTT.

The chain joins TRBV5-5 to TRBJ1-1, with TRBD1 matching 7 bases. The germline V gene has CDR1 SGHKS and CDR2 YYEKEE (reference sequence). This CDR3 is 16 amino acids long. V gave up 0 bases and J gave up 4 bases; unmatched junction bases: 9. This CDR3 reads CASSLASRAGGTEAFF. CDR3 DNA: TGTGCCAGCAGCTTGGCCAGTCGGGCAGGGGGCACTGAAGCTTTCTTT.

The rearrangement joins TRBV19 to TRBJ1-1; 7 nucleotides match TRBD1. The CDR3 spans 16 residues. The germline CDR1 and CDR2 sequences are LNHDA and SQIVND (reference sequence). V dropped 1 base and J dropped 3; count of bases not matched to a gene: 8. DNA for the CDR3: TGTGCCAGTAGTATAGTCACGACAGGGACCTACACTGAAGCTTTCTTT. Protein: CASSIVTTGTYTEAFF.

The chain employs TRBV6-1 and TRBJ2-1, with TRBD2 matching 8 bases. The V gene end was trimmed by 8 bases and the J gene end by 5 bases; junction bases not matched to a gene: 8. Germline-derived CDR1 and CDR2 are MNHNS and SASEGT. This CDR3 contains 14 residues. The CDR3 protein is CASEPGLVDNEQFF. Here the CDR3 DNA reads TGTGCCAGCGAGCCGGGACTAGTAGACAATGAGCAGTTCTTC.

The CDR3 spells CASSRTGRYEQYF. CDR3 DNA: TGCGCCAGCAGCAGGACAGGACGCTACGAGCAGTACTTC. The chain couples TRBV5-1 to TRBJ2-7, with 7 bases identical to TRBD1. Germline V gene sequence: CDR1 SGHRS, CDR2 YFSETQ. The CDR3 is 13 residues long. With V trimmed by 4 bases and J by 3 bases, 4 bases remained unmatched.

This chain links TRBV10-1 with TRBJ2-5, with TRBD1 identical over 7 bases. Germline V gives CDR1 WNHNN, CDR2 SYGVQD (reference sequence). V shed 3 bases, J shed 2 bases, and the junction held 9 bases outside the gene matches. The CDR3 consists of 16 residues. CDR3 protein: CASSETTGSPQETQYF. The DNA for the CDR3 is TGCGCCAGCAGTGAAACGACAGGGTCCCCTCAAGAGACCCAGTACTTC.

The chain couples TRBV11-2 to TRBJ1-4; D remains unclear. V was clipped by 4 bases and J by 2 bases, with 17 bases between them. The CDR3 length is 17 residues. Germline CDR1 SGHAT, CDR2 FQNNGV. The CDR3 DNA follows: TGTGCCAGCAGCTACTACCGGGGAAGGAGGACTAATGAAAAACTGTTTTTT. This encodes CASSYYRGRRTNEKLFF.

The chain recombines TRBV29-1 with TRBJ2-2, with 8 bases identical to TRBD1. Germline trimming cut 2 bases from V and 6 bases from J; bases unmatched to any gene: 8. Germline assignment: CDR1 SQVTM and CDR2 ANQGSEA. The CDR3 is made up of 15 amino acids. CDR3 region: CSVELGRGRSGELFF. The CDR3 DNA is TGCAGCGTTGAACTGGGCAGGGGGCGTTCCGGGGAGCTGTTTTTT.

The rearrangement joins TRBV13 to TRBJ2-7, with D possibly being TRBD1 (5 bases). The CDR3 runs 14 residues. V gave up 3 bases and J gave up 0 bases, with 9 bases separating them. Germline V gene data show CDR1 as PRHDT and CDR2 as FYEKMQ (reference sequence). CDR3 DNA: TGTGCCAGCAGCTTTTTCGACAGCTCCTACGAGCAGTACTTC. As protein: CASSFFDSSYEQYF.

The chain joins TRBV6-1 to TRBJ1-5, with D tentatively TRBD1 (5 bases). Between the trimmed V and J ends, which lost 1 base and 6 bases, there was a span of 10 bases. CDR3 size: 14 residues. Germline CDR1 is MNHNS and CDR2 is SASEGT. The CDR3 DNA is TGTGCCAGCAGTGAAGTAAGGGGAACTCAGCCCCAGCATTTT. It specifies CASSEVRGTQPQHF.

This chain connects TRBV7-9 to TRBJ2-3; 9 nucleotides line up with TRBD2. There are 16 residues in the CDR3. V trimming: 1 base; J trimming: 3 bases; junction bases outside the gene matches: 5. The germline V gene has CDR1 SEHNR and CDR2 FQNEAQ (reference sequence). The CDR3 spells CASSLVGGGATDTQYF. CDR3 nucleotides: TGTGCCAGCAGCTTAGTCGGCGGGGGGGCGACAGATACGCAGTATTTT.

V gene TRBV18 combines with J gene TRBJ2-1; 9 nucleotides line up with TRBD2. The length of the CDR3 is 17 residues. Germline V gives CDR1 KGHSH, CDR2 LQKENI. Trimming at V came to 0 bases and at J to 7 bases, leaving 10 bases not matched to a gene. CDR3 coding DNA: TGTGCCAGCTCACCACCGGCAGCGGGGGGCAACCGTAATGAGCAGTTCTTC. This sequence encodes CASSPPAAGGNRNEQFF.

The V and J genes are TRBV5-4 and TRBJ2-3; 8 nucleotides match TRBD1. V trimming: 1 base; J trimming: 6 bases; junction bases outside the gene matches: 13. The CDR3 spans 17 residues. Per the germline V gene, CDR1 is SGHNT and CDR2 is YYREEE (reference sequence). The CDR3 nucleotides read TGTGCCAGCAGCTTGATCAATTACAGGGGGTTTCACGATACGCAGTATTTT. This encodes CASSLINYRGFHDTQYF. Full variable domain (missing parts from reference TRBV5-4 and TRBJ2-3): ETGVTQSPTHLIKTRGQQVTLRCSSQSGHNTVSWYQQALGQGPQFIFQYYREEENGRGNFPPRFSGLQFPNYSSELNVNALELDDSALYLCASSLINYRGFHDTQYFGPGTRLTVL.

The chain combines TRBV29-1 with TRBJ1-1; D might be TRBD1 (6 bases). The CDR3 has 16 residues. V dropped 1 base and J dropped 1 base, with 16 bases sitting between them. Germline CDR1 SQVTM, CDR2 ANQGSEA. CDR3: CSVEVLRGPTNTEAFF. CDR3 in DNA: TGCAGCGTTGAAGTGCTCAGGGGACCAACGAACACTGAAGCTTTCTTT.

CDR3 DNA sequence: TGTGCCAGCAGTTACCCCAGGGGTGCTTACCAAGAGACCCAGTACTTC. This translates into CASSYPRGAYQETQYF. This chain joins TRBV6-6 and TRBJ2-5; D possibly corresponds to TRBD1 (6 bases). CDR1 and CDR2 (germline): MNHNY, SVGAGI (reference sequence). The CDR3 runs 16 residues. The germline V and J ends were trimmed by 2 bases and 0 bases, with 13 bases remaining between them.

This clone has only one observation. V gene TRBV6-6 combines with J gene TRBJ2-3; D unclear. V lost 6 bases and J 6 bases, leaving 13 bases between the germline ends. Germline V gene lookup returns CDR1 MNHNY and CDR2 SVGAGI (reference sequence). The CDR3 has 13 amino acids. CDR3 nucleotide sequence: TGTGCCAGCAGGAACCCAGGTGTTGATACGCAGTATTTT. It codes for CASRNPGVDTQYF.

The chain carries TRBV6-1 and TRBJ2-1, with 8 bases matching TRBD2. The CDR3 runs to 14 residues. Germline values: CDR1 MNHNS, CDR2 SASEGT. V shed 6 bases, J shed 9 bases, and the junction held 10 bases outside the gene matches. CDR3 nucleotide sequence: TGTGCCAGCAGAGACCCGGGACTAGTTTTTGAGCAGTTCTTC. Amino acid sequence: CASRDPGLVFEQFF.

The chain combines TRBV7-8 with TRBJ1-4; 7 bases match TRBD1. The CDR3 runs 18 residues. Germline loops: CDR1 SGHVS, CDR2 FQNEAQ. After removal of 2 bases from V and 7 bases from J, the junction contained 16 bases not matched to a gene. CDR3 residues: CASSLRPGGIASGEKLFF. The CDR3 nucleotides read TGTGCCAGCAGCTTACGCCCAGGGGGAATTGCGTCAGGTGAAAAACTGTTTTTT.